Listed below are T cell receptor beta chains from one sample, sequenced in a study of vaccination and CD4 T cells after COVID-19. TCRdb used MiXCR to reprocess the PCR reads, holding one entry per CDR3 protein. Of roughly 17,000 distinct CDR3 sequences listed, under 65% are singletons. No antigens are known for them. Source: CD4+ T cells from blood, cultured in vitro, taken before SARS-CoV-2 vaccination. The source is a human donor who had recovered from COVID-19. Each CDR3 is given with its conserved first and last residue. A D gene is named only where the DNA matches it firmly. Rows give clone size only sometimes, using once, few, many, or a class for an expanded clone.

few	-	TRBV11-3	TRBJ2-1	CASSLVFPRGNEQFF	TGTGCCAGCAGCTTAGTGTTCCCCCGGGGCAATGAGCAGTTCTTC
once	-	TRBV7-8	TRBJ2-6	CASSPAGLDLSGANVLTF	TGTGCCAGCAGCCCCGCCGGGCTAGACCTCTCTGGGGCCAACGTCCTGACTTTC
-	TRBD2	TRBV19	TRBJ2-3	CASSNGERGGKVTTDTQYF	TGTGCCAGTAGTAACGGCGAGCGGGGGGGCAAAGTTACGACAGATACGCAGTATTTT
-	TRBD1	TRBV7-2	TRBJ2-1	CASSSYRGEQFF	TGTGCCAGCAGCTCCTACAGGGGTGAGCAGTTCTTC
-	-	TRBV11-3	TRBJ1-1	CASSLGVTEAFF	TGTGCCAGCAGCTTAGGGGTCACTGAAGCTTTCTTT
-	-	TRBV27	TRBJ2-1	CASSLVRGSRITYNEQFF	TGTGCCAGCAGTTTAGTCCGGGGCTCAAGAATTACCTACAATGAGCAGTTCTTC
-	-	TRBV6-2/TRBV6-3	TRBJ2-7	CASLRPLGSQQYF	TGTGCCAGCCTCAGGCCGTTGGGTTCTCAGCAGTACTTC
-	-	TRBV10-1	TRBJ2-7	CASSKYEQYF	TGCGCCAGCAGTAAGTACGAGCAGTACTTC
-	-	TRBV29-1	TRBJ1-1	CSVVLVPMGTEAFF	TGCAGCGTTGTATTAGTCCCCATGGGCACTGAAGCTTTCTTT
few	TRBD2	TRBV20-1	TRBJ2-1	CSAPRLAGGSYNEQFF	TGCAGTGCTCCCCGACTAGCGGGAGGATCCTACAATGAGCAGTTCTTC
-	TRBD1	TRBV23-1	TRBJ2-7	CASFPDRSYEQYF	TGCGCCAGCTTTCCGGACAGGAGCTACGAGCAGTACTTC
few	-	TRBV6-1	TRBJ1-5	CASRAPGMGQPQHF	TGTGCCAGCAGGGCCCCAGGTATGGGTCAGCCCCAGCATTTT
-	-	TRBV29-1	TRBJ1-1	CSVGAGSNTEAFF	TGCAGCGTTGGGGCAGGCTCGAACACTGAAGCTTTCTTT
-	TRBD1	TRBV28	TRBJ1-1	CASRPPGQYTEAFF	TGTGCCAGCAGACCTCCGGGACAGTACACTGAAGCTTTCTTT
-	TRBD2	TRBV28	TRBJ2-7	CASSLPGTSGAIYEQYF	TGTGCCAGCAGTTTGCCAGGGACTAGCGGGGCGATCTACGAGCAGTACTTC
few	-	TRBV6-1	TRBJ1-2	CASSEGGGRSYTF	TGTGCCAGCAGTGAGGGGGGAGGGAGGTCCTACACCTTC
few	-	TRBV19	TRBJ1-1	CASSRGIDTEAFF	TGTGCCAGTAGTCGGGGGATCGATACTGAAGCTTTCTTT
-	-	TRBV19	TRBJ1-2	CASSIDFLGLGYTF	TGTGCCAGTAGTATAGATTTCCTGGGACTTGGCTACACCTTC
-	-	TRBV30	TRBJ2-2	CAWGPDGRNTGELFF	TGTGCCTGGGGCCCTGATGGCAGAAACACCGGGGAGCTGTTTTTT
few	TRBD1	TRBV20-1	TRBJ1-5	CSARDGTAGQPQHF	TGCAGTGCTAGAGATGGGACAGCCGGGCAGCCCCAGCATTTT
-	-	TRBV6-5	TRBJ1-5	CASSSSGGARNQPQHF	TGTGCCAGCAGTTCCTCGGGCGGGGCACGCAATCAGCCCCAGCATTTT
-	-	TRBV27	TRBJ1-1	CASRPTGITEAFF	TGTGCCAGCAGGCCTACAGGGATCACTGAAGCTTTCTTT
few	-	TRBV20-1	TRBJ1-1	CSARDGFAEAFF	TGCAGTGCTAGAGACGGGTTCGCTGAAGCTTTCTTT
-	TRBD1	TRBV2	TRBJ1-2	CASSRGPDYGYTF	TGTGCCAGCAGCAGGGGGCCTGACTATGGCTACACCTTC
few	-	TRBV4-2	TRBJ1-1	CASSQDHRENTEAFF	TGTGCCAGCAGCCAAGATCATAGGGAGAACACTGAAGCTTTCTTT
few	-	TRBV20-1	TRBJ1-2	CSAREGVGYGYTF	TGCAGTGCCAGGGAAGGGGTAGGCTATGGCTACACCTTC
-	-	TRBV11-3	TRBJ1-6	CASSLEPGVGRALHF	TGTGCCAGCAGCTTAGAACCTGGGGTCGGTAGAGCCCTCCACTTT
-	TRBD1	TRBV7-3	TRBJ2-7	CASSIGQGLEQYF	TGTGCCAGCAGCATTGGACAGGGCCTAGAGCAGTACTTC
few	-	TRBV6-5	TRBJ2-3	CASSYEQGRLADTQYF	TGTGCCAGCAGTTACGAACAGGGCCGGCTAGCAGATACGCAGTATTTT
few	TRBD2	TRBV7-7	TRBJ2-1	CASSPGHGGKDEQFF	TGTGCCAGCAGCCCTGGCCACGGGGGGAAGGATGAGCAGTTCTTC
-	TRBD1	TRBV25-1	TRBJ1-3	CASSGQGASGNTIYF	TGTGCCAGCAGTGGACAGGGGGCCTCTGGAAACACCATATATTTT
-	TRBD1	TRBV7-9	TRBJ2-7	CASSEGQGTFDEQYF	TGTGCCAGCAGCGAGGGACAGGGAACCTTCGACGAGCAGTACTTC
few	TRBD1	TRBV19	TRBJ1-5	CASSKRTGYDQPQHF	TGTGCCAGTAGTAAACGGACAGGGTACGACCAGCCCCAGCATTTT
-	-	TRBV28	TRBJ2-3	CASSLRPAGRTDTQYF	TGTGCCAGCAGTTTAAGGCCCGCGGGGCGCACAGATACGCAGTATTTT
-	-	TRBV19	TRBJ1-1	CASSISGWGTEAFF	TGTGCCAGTAGTATATCAGGTTGGGGCACTGAAGCTTTCTTT
-	-	TRBV6-5	TRBJ1-2	CASSYSPGLSYGYTF	TGTGCCAGCAGTTACTCGCCGGGATTGAGCTATGGCTACACCTTC
few	-	TRBV20-1	TRBJ1-1	CSAFRDGRVNTEAFF	TGCAGTGCTTTTAGAGACGGGAGAGTGAACACTGAAGCTTTCTTT
-	TRBD1	TRBV12-3/TRBV12-4	TRBJ1-5	CASGRTGVGNQPQHF	TGTGCCAGCGGACGGACAGGGGTAGGCAATCAGCCCCAGCATTTT
few	-	TRBV7-2	TRBJ2-7	CASSLVRGYEQYF	TGTGCCAGCAGCTTAGTTCGCGGGTACGAGCAGTACTTC
few	TRBD1	TRBV20-1	TRBJ2-3	CSAVDRGVPTDTQYF	TGCAGTGCTGTGGACAGGGGAGTTCCCACAGATACGCAGTATTTT
once	-	TRBV20-1	TRBJ2-5	CSAPGPVSGETQYF	TGCAGTGCCCCAGGCCCGGTTAGTGGGGAGACCCAGTACTTC
-	-	TRBV25-1	TRBJ1-1	CASSRGGGAEAFF	TGTGCCAGCAGTAGGGGCGGAGGCGCTGAAGCTTTCTTT
few	-	TRBV20-1	TRBJ1-5	CSARETLGVDQPQHF	TGCAGTGCTAGAGAAACTCTGGGTGTAGATCAGCCCCAGCATTTT
-	TRBD1	TRBV6-1	TRBJ1-5	CASSTTGAQPQHF	TGTGCCAGCAGTACAACAGGGGCTCAGCCCCAGCATTTT
-	-	TRBV2	TRBJ2-3	CASSEEVGYGVPGYF	TGTGCCAGCAGTGAAGAAGTGGGTTACGGTGTCCCCGGGTATTTT
-	TRBD1	TRBV7-2	TRBJ1-5	CASSTGQGDNQPQHF	TGTGCCAGCAGCACCGGACAGGGGGACAATCAGCCCCAGCATTTT
-	TRBD1	TRBV15	TRBJ1-5	CATSRQGEGPQHF	TGTGCCACCAGCAGACAGGGGGAGGGGCCCCAGCATTTT
-	-	TRBV7-6	TRBJ2-1	CASSLLGGPYNEQFF	TGTGCCAGCAGCTTATTGGGGGGGCCGTACAATGAGCAGTTCTTC
few	TRBD1	TRBV6-2/TRBV6-3	TRBJ1-2	CASSRTGGSGYGYTF	TGTGCCAGCAGTCGGACAGGGGGCTCGGGCTATGGCTACACCTTC
once	TRBD1	TRBV27	TRBJ1-2	CASSTPGGGSGGYTF	TGTGCCAGCAGTACCCCAGGGGGCGGGAGCGGCGGCTACACCTTC
-	TRBD1	TRBV19	TRBJ2-5	CASSRQGPGETQYF	TGTGCCAGTAGTAGACAGGGGCCGGGGGAGACCCAGTACTTC
-	TRBD1	TRBV11-3	TRBJ1-1	CASSLAGRGRAEAFF	TGTGCCAGCAGCTTAGCAGGCAGGGGGCGGGCTGAAGCTTTCTTT
-	TRBD1	TRBV19	TRBJ1-1	CASSARQGASEAFF	TGTGCCAGTAGTGCCCGACAGGGGGCTTCTGAAGCTTTCTTT